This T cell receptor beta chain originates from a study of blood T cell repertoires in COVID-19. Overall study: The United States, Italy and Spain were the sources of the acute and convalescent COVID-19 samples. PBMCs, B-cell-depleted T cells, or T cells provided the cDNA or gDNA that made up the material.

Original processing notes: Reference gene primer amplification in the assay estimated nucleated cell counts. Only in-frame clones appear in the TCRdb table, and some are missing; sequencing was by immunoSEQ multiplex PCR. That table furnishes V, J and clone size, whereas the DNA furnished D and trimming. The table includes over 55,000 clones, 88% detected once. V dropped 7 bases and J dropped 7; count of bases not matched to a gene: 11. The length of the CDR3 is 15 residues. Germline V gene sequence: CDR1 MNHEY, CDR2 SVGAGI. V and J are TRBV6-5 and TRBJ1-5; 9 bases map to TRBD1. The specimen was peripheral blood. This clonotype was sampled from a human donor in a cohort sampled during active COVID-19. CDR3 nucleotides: TGTGCCAGCATTTCAGGGGACAGGGCGGGACAGCCCCAGCATTTT. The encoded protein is CASISGDRAGQPQHF.